The entry below gives a single T cell receptor (beta chain) sequence along with its context. The antigen this receptor binds is unknown. Base qualities are not recorded, but no much larger clone differs from it by a single base. This record belongs to a study of T cells in Graves' hyperthyroidism and ophthalmopathy (dated by TCRdb to between 2019 and 2020). For the study in its entirety: Peripheral blood samples were taken at initial diagnosis, before any treatment was given. A discovery cohort of roughly 96 patients, fewer than 50 with Graves' ophthalmopathy and 55 to 60 with stable Graves' hyperthyroidism, was used to find distinguishing TCR V-J signatures. Prospective prediction of ophthalmopathy was tested in an independent validation cohort of 18 to 20 hyperthyroidism patients and 15 to 17 patients who later progressed to ophthalmopathy. The roughly 91 discovery patients were randomly split 7:3 into training and test sets. In more than five Graves' hyperthyroidism patients, the study also compared T-cell repertoires from thyroid tissue with T-cell repertoires from blood. After sampling, hyperthyroidism patients received methimazole starting at 30 mg daily, and ophthalmopathy patients received high-dose intravenous methylprednisolone. TCR Vbeta CDR3 sequencing of some 140 peripheral blood samples (43 ophthalmopathy, 75 or so hyperthyroidism and approximately 17 progressor patients) is reported in the paper.

From its cysteine to its phenylalanine, the CDR3 spans 13 amino acids. Only the CDR3 region is kept as DNA, spanning 39 bases read in frame from base 1. V is shortened by 7 bases, J by 8 bases, and the region joining them spans 15 bases. According to the germline V gene, CDR1 reads ENHRY and CDR2 reads SYGVKD. Stable Graves' hyperthyroidism was defined as the absence of progression to ophthalmopathy over 18 months of follow-up. Hyperthyroidism patients were newly diagnosed, had a disease duration of under 2 months, and were aged 18 to 65 years. Patients with uncontrolled infections, other autoimmune diseases, pregnancy or lactation were excluded. Diagnoses were based on clinical symptoms, serum thyroxine and TRAb, thyroid ultrasound and orbital computed tomography. PBMCs were isolated from about 9.1 ml of fresh peripheral blood by Ficoll-Paque density gradient centrifugation. Total RNA was extracted using Trizol reagent, and RNA quality was assessed on an Agilent 2100 Bioanalyzer.

The TCR beta CDR3 regions were amplified from RNA transcripts. The first round of RT-PCR for the TCR CDR3 was performed with the HTBI primer set and the Qiagen OneStep RT-PCR kit. A second multiplex PCR round built the libraries, followed by size selection and purification. Sequencing of the libraries was done on an Illumina HiSeq2000 using paired-end 100 bp reads. Regarding the original processing steps: SOAPnuke was used to process the raw data, with reads discarded if the reads contained adapters or uncalled bases, had a mean Phred below 15, or lacked an exact constant-primer or identifier match. High-quality paired reads were merged with COPE v1.2.5, and unique nucleotide sequences were defined as clonotypes. MiTCR v1.1 was used to align the clonotypes against IMGT TRBV, TRBD and TRBJ reference segments. Only V-J combinations with frequency above 0.0001, covering approximately 99% of repertoires, were analysed. The TCS score was defined as the ratio of F50 (clonal expansion) to E x V (chaos), calculated using BLOSUM62-based TCRdist between CDR3 peptides within each V-J. Welch's t-statistics and random forest reduced roughly 530 V-J features to roughly 13, which were used in a naive Bayes classifier (R e1071). The Morisita-Horn index was used to measure how similar the thyroid and blood repertoires were. TCRdb ran its own pipeline on the public reads, namely fastp trimming at Q25 and MiXCR clone calling, and kept in-frame beta chains. All rows with the same CDR3 protein become a single entry with the most common DNA and genes. The V and J calls shown here were made by TCRdb, not taken from the authors' results. The table for this sample lists hundreds of thousands of distinct CDR3 sequences; approximately 40% of them were counted only once. Around 31% of the sample goes to the ten largest clones.

On the study overall, not on this receptor specifically: A model built on a 13 V-J signature distinguished ophthalmopathy from stable hyperthyroidism, reaching 85% to 90% sensitivity and 81.08% specificity in cross-validation and 80%/75% in testing. During validation, the model predicted progression to ophthalmopathy a median of around 7 months ahead of onset, with almost 71% sensitivity and under 85% specificity. Sample size was not statistically predetermined, and blinding of investigators to group allocation was not performed. Most expanded thyroid clonotypes (frequency above 0.001) were also detected in blood, a finding suggesting that blood repertoires may reflect thyroid immune responses.

The V gene is TRBV10-3 and the J gene is TRBJ1-5, with the D gene not confidently named. The source of this sequence is a woman aged 35 to 49 with Graves' hyperthyroidism. Sequenced material: blood. The CDR3 region reads CAIIGDTLEPQHF. The DNA sequence is given as TGTGCCATCATAGGAGACACGTTGGAGCCCCAGCATTTT.